The sequence of this T cell receptor beta chain was determined in a study of memory B cells and T cells in multiple sclerosis (dated by TCRdb to the late 2010s). Notes on the research overall: In multiple sclerosis patients, the study set the TCR beta repertoires of autoproliferating peripheral T cells against those of T cells infiltrating brain lesions. TCR sequencing included two multiple sclerosis patients for whom either brain lesions at autopsy or brain-infiltrating cells from biopsy were available.

Including the terminal cysteine and phenylalanine, the CDR3 comprises 13 residues. This entry keeps only the CDR3 DNA: 39 bases, framed from base 1. V loses 7 bases, J loses 1 base, and the germline ends lie 10 bases apart. Based on the germline V gene, the CDR1 and CDR2 sequences are MNHNS and SASEGT. Using the immunoSEQ Platform, TCRbeta CDR3 regions were amplified from extracted genomic DNA. Multiplex PCR, high-throughput sequencing and a vendor bioinformatics pipeline were combined in the immunoSEQ assay. On the study's bioinformatics: Non-productive sequences and CDR3s shorter than 4 amino acids were excluded, and clonotype frequencies were recalculated for each sample. In immunoSEQ Analyzer 2.0, shared clonotypes were identified as identical CDR3 amino acid, V gene and J gene sequences. Repertoire overlap was normalized by dividing shared clonotype counts by the product of both clone-set sizes, scaled by 1000 into arbitrary units. TCRdb retrieved this table from immuneACCESS and kept in-frame rearrangements only. Not all clones are present; in checked studies, unresolved V genes account for under half, and no reason is known for the remainder. V and J calls and clone size follow that table, whereas D and trimming were derived from the DNA. The sample table contains 11,000 or so clones; only one count was recorded for about 83% of them. Of the sample, roughly 2.8% falls within the top ten clones.

After CFSE-labeled PBMCs were cultured without any stimulus, the autoproliferating (CFSEdim) and non-proliferating (CFSEhi) T cell fractions were each sequenced on their own. Altogether, roughly 5.1x10^7 CFSE-labeled PBMCs were kept in culture for 7 days with no stimulus, after which the replicate wells were combined. PBMCs were labeled with 0.5 uM CFSE and cultured in serum-free AIM-V medium without exogenous stimuli. PBMCs were obtained by Ficoll density gradient centrifugation and kept cryopreserved until use. Using a FACSAria III, live 7-AAD-negative cells were sorted, then washed with PBS and stored frozen at -80 degrees C as dry pellets. Broader findings and caveats from the paper: Because clone-set sizes varied across compartments, the counts of shared clonotypes were affected, making normalization necessary.

Comments on this clone: Its antigen specificity is not known. No much larger clone is present one base from it, and per-base qualities are unavailable.

The sequence is built from TRBV6-1 and TRBJ1-1; no confident D gene assignment can be made. The sequenced material came from PBMCs from blood kept in culture. The sequence was obtained from a human donor with multiple sclerosis. This receptor carries the CDR3 CASMRNENTEAFF. The nucleotide sequence is given as TGTGCCAGCATGAGGAACGAGAACACTGAAGCTTTCTTT.